These 2 T cell receptor beta chains were sequenced from one sample in a study of blood T cell repertoires in COVID-19. Clones were sequenced by immunoSEQ multiplex PCR, and TCRdb holds only the in-frame ones, with some missing. The data contain 150,000 or so clones, approximately 82% of them singletons. Input material: peripheral blood. These receptors all stem from a human donor in a cohort sampled during active COVID-19.

This sequence joins TRBV15 and TRBJ1-4, with 9 bases aligning to TRBD1. Germline CDR1 is LNHNV and CDR2 is YYDKDF (reference sequence). The CDR3 sequence is 15 residues long. Trimming took 3 bases from V and 8 from J; bases not matched to a gene: 7. The CDR3 DNA sequence: TGTGCCACCAGCAGTCGGGGACAGGGTGTCGAAAAACTGTTTTTT. Its translation is CATSSRGQGVEKLFF.

The chain combines TRBV12-3 or TRBV12-4 with TRBJ2-1, with D tentatively TRBD1 (6 bases). V lost 1 base and J 9 bases, leaving 10 bases between the germline ends. The CDR3 has 13 amino acids. The CDR3 DNA is TGTGCCAGCAGTTTAGAGGGGGTGGGTGAGCAGTTCTTC. Translated: CASSLEGVGEQFF.